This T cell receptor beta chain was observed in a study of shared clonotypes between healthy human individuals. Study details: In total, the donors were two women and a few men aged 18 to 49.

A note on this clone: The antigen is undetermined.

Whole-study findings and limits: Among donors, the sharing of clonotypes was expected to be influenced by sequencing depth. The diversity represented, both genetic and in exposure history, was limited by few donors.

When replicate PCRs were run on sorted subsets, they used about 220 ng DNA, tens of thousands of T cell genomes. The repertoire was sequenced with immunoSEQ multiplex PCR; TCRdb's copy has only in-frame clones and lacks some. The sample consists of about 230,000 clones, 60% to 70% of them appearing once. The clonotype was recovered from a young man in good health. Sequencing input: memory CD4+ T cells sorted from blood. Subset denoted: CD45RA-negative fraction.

The CDR3 region is CASSLSIENTEAFF. CDR3 nucleotides: TGTGCCAGCAGTTTAAGTATAGAGAACACTGAAGCTTTCTTT. This chain uses TRBV28 with TRBJ1-1; D remains ambiguous. This CDR3 is built from 14 residues. V was shortened by 2 bases and J by 1 base, with 8 bases between the two germline ends. Per the germline V gene, CDR1 is MDHEN and CDR2 is SYDVKM. The full variable domain, in which reference TRBV28 and TRBJ1-1 provide the parts outside the CDR3, is DVKVTQSSRYLVKRTGEKVFLECVQDMDHENMFWYRQDPGLGLRLIYFSYDVKMKEKGDIPEGYSVSREKKERFSLILESASTNQTSMYLCASSLSIENTEAFFGQGTRLTVV.